This T cell receptor (beta chain) stems from a study of blood T cell repertoires in COVID-19. The germline V gene encodes CDR1 MGHRA and CDR2 YSYEKL. The CDR3 is 13 amino acids. The V gene lost 4 bases and the J gene lost 7 bases, with 13 bases spanning the gap. Profiling relied on immunoSEQ multiplex PCR, and the TCRdb table lists in-frame clones only, not all of them. This repertoire shows around 59,000 clones, around 82% found once; its top ten account for 7.2%. This sequence joins TRBV4-1 and TRBJ1-1; D may be TRBD1 (6 bases). This clonotype originated in a man in his sixties with acute or convalescent COVID-19. Sequenced sample: peripheral blood. CDR3 residues: CASSRLGGVEAFF. CDR3 nucleotide sequence: TGCGCCAGCAGCCGCTTAGGGGGGGTTGAAGCTTTCTTT.